This T cell receptor (beta chain) stems from a study of human T cells and chemical hapten exposure. Regarding the study as a whole: The formation of large CDR3 similarity clusters by expanded TCRs significantly exceeded that of controls.

CDR1 is MDHEN and CDR2 is SYDVKM in the germline V gene. CDR3 size: 14 residues. V lost 3 bases, J lost 4 bases, and 11 bases lay in between. As for time point: patch test 3, about 24 weeks after DPC sensitization. The sample's treatment: therapeutic diphenylcyclopropenone sensitization with weekly scalp DPC. Each cDNA molecule in the library carried unique molecular identifiers. TCRdb called the RACE reads again in MiXCR, with one record for every CDR3 protein. Among about 110,000 distinct CDR3 sequences listed, under 40% were seen once. Note on this clonotype: Antigen: not known.

The sequence was collected from a man aged 40-49 years with alopecia areata. Some clones in this sample may be carry-over from other donors' samples. Sample: whole blood, taken in connection with sensitization to the hapten diphenylcyclopropenone (DPC). The chain recombines TRBV28 with TRBJ2-3; D is undetermined. The CDR3 coding sequence is TGTGCCAGCAGTTTGATGTCAGGCGCAGATACGCAGTATTTT. It is translated as CASSLMSGADTQYF.